One and the same sample provided the 30 T cell receptor beta chains below, sequenced in a study of blood T cell repertoires in COVID-19. Libraries were prepared by immunoSEQ multiplex PCR; TCRdb keeps only in-frame clonotypes and omits some of them. The sample holds over 250,000 clones; more than 85% are singletons and the top ten take 2% to 3%. Material: peripheral blood. Receptor source: a young adult with COVID-19, enrolled during active disease.

The chain combines TRBV9 with TRBJ2-4; D possibly corresponds to TRBD1 (5 bases). This CDR3 is built from 13 residues. Trimming cost V 3 bases and J 3 bases, with 7 bases left between them. Germline-derived CDR1 and CDR2 are SGDLS and YYNGEE. The CDR3 DNA follows: TGTGCCAGCAGCGAGGGGTTCAAAAACATTCAGTACTTC. It yields the protein CASSEGFKNIQYF. Full variable domain (remainder filled in from reference TRBV9 and TRBJ2-4): DSGVTQTPKHLITATGQRVTLRCSPRSGDLSVYWYQQSLDQGLQFLIQYYNGEERAKGNILERFSAQQFPDLHSELNLSSLELGDSALYFCASSEGFKNIQYFGAGTRLSVL.

V is TRBV15 and J is TRBJ1-2; D gene uncertain. The CDR3 is 14 amino acids. V was shortened by 1 base and J by 8 bases, with 14 bases between the two germline ends. From germline, CDR1 is LNHNV and CDR2 YYDKDF (reference sequence). In DNA form, the CDR3 reads TGTGCCACCAGCAGAGTGGGCTCAGCGGGAGGCTACACCTTC. Its protein is CATSRVGSAGGYTF. The entire variable domain, with the rest obtained from reference TRBV15 and TRBJ1-2, is as follows: DAMVIQNPRYQVTQFGKPVTLSCSQTLNHNVMYWYQQKSSQAPKLLFHYYDKDFNNEADTPDNFQSRRPNTSFCFLDIRSPGLGDTAMYLCATSRVGSAGGYTFGSGTRLTVV.

The chain carries TRBV7-9 and TRBJ2-7; 10 bases are a match to TRBD1. The CDR3 loop spans 14 amino acids. CDR1 is SEHNR, CDR2 FQNEAQ, per germline (reference sequence). The ends lost 5 bases at V and 6 bases at J; junction bases unmatched: 7. The CDR3 reads CASSPPRDRGEQYF. CDR3 DNA sequence: TGTGCCAGCAGCCCTCCAAGGGACAGGGGCGAGCAGTACTTC.

The chain carries TRBV3-1 (or the pseudogene TRBV3-2) and TRBJ2-3, with TRBD1 matching over 9 bases. Unmatched junction bases numbered 2, after V lost 4 bases and J lost 3 bases. CDR1 is LGHDT and CDR2 is YNNKEL in the germline V gene (reference sequence). This CDR3 has 14 residues. The CDR3 sequence: CASSRGQGTDTQYF. The CDR3 bases are TGTGCCAGCAGCCGGGGACAGGGAACAGATACGCAGTATTTT.

This rearrangement joins TRBV19 to TRBJ1-6; 7 bases are shared with TRBD1. Germline V gene data show CDR1 as LNHDA and CDR2 as SQIVND (reference sequence). The CDR3 runs 14 residues. The J segment lost 9 bases and the V segment lost 6 bases, leaving 8 bases of the junction unmatched. The CDR3 DNA follows: TGTGCCAGTAGACCTGACAGGGAAAGTTCACCCCTCCACTTT. The encoded protein is CASRPDRESSPLHF.

DNA for the CDR3: TGTGCCTGGAGTTCCATGACAGGCGCAGCCTACGAGCAGTACTTC. Protein: CAWSSMTGAAYEQYF. The V call is TRBV30, the J call TRBJ2-7; tentative D call: TRBD1 (6 bases). Germline V gene lookup returns CDR1 GTSNPN and CDR2 SVGIG (reference sequence). Trimming shortened V by 2 bases and J by 2 bases, and 16 bases separated the two germline ends. The CDR3 is 15 amino acids. The whole variable domain, remainder taken from reference TRBV30 and TRBJ2-7, is SQTIHQWPATLVQPVGSPLSLECTVEGTSNPNLYWYRQAAGRGLQLLFYSVGIGQISSEVPQNLSASRPQDRQFILSSKKLLLSDSGFYLCAWSSMTGAAYEQYFGPGTRLTVT.

The chain recombines TRBV6-2 or TRBV6-3 with TRBJ2-5; D not resolved. Trimming left V 0 bases short and J 2 bases short, with 7 bases between. The CDR3 extends over 14 amino acids. The germline gives CDR1 MNHEY, CDR2 SVGEGT. CDR3 amino acids: CASSYSWSQETQYF. CDR3 in DNA: TGTGCCAGCAGTTACTCGTGGAGTCAAGAGACCCAGTACTTC.

This clone occurred once. The chain is built from TRBV7-8 and TRBJ2-1; D is perhaps TRBD2 (5 bases). The germline V gene encodes CDR1 SGHVS and CDR2 FQNEAQ. V was cut by 2 bases and J by 12 bases, with 17 bases left in between. This CDR3 is 14 amino acids long. In DNA form, the CDR3 reads TGTGCCAGCAGCTTAAATGTGGACCCCACTAGGCAGTTCTTC. Its protein is CASSLNVDPTRQFF.

The chain uses TRBV7-8 and TRBJ1-1; maybe TRBD1 (5 bases). V was shortened by 4 bases and J by 5 bases, with 17 bases between the two germline ends. Germline V gene data show CDR1 as SGHVS and CDR2 as FQNEAQ. The CDR3 runs 15 residues. Here the CDR3 DNA reads TGTGCCAGCAGCTCGGCCGGGGGGATGGCTACTGAAGCTTTCTTT. As protein: CASSSAGGMATEAFF. Together with reference TRBV7-8 and TRBJ1-1, the CDR3 gives the full variable domain: GAGVSQSPRYKVAKRGQDVALRCDPISGHVSLFWYQQALGQGPEFLTYFQNEAQLDKSGLPSDRFFAERPEGSVSTLKIQRTQQEDSAVYLCASSSAGGMATEAFFGQGTRLTVV.

This rearrangement joins TRBV7-9 to TRBJ2-1; no firm D call. This CDR3 has 19 residues. Germline values: CDR1 SEHNR, CDR2 FQNEAQ (reference sequence). V lost 4 bases and J lost 6, with 28 bases in between. CDR3 residues: CASSSTVDSDSIGPNEQFF. As DNA, the CDR3 is TGTGCCAGCAGCTCAACGGTGGATTCTGACTCCATTGGTCCCAATGAGCAGTTCTTC.

The sample holds one count of this clone. The chain carries TRBV19 and TRBJ2-5; weak D call: TRBD1 (5 bases). Germline V gene data show CDR1 as LNHDA and CDR2 as SQIVND (reference sequence). The CDR3 totals 13 residues. V was pared by 10 bases and J by 1 base, with 13 bases between. The CDR3 region is CATSGITQETQYF. Written as DNA, the CDR3 is TGTGCCACCTCAGGGATCACCCAAGAGACCCAGTACTTC.

J is TRBJ2-7 and V is TRBV20-1; unclear D gene. Trimming pared 3 bases from V and 1 base from J, leaving 7 bases between. The CDR3 extends over 12 amino acids. Germline CDR1 and CDR2: DFQATT and SNEGSKA (reference sequence). The CDR3, as DNA: TGCAGTGCTAGTGGGCAGTCCTACGAGCAGTACTTC. Protein sequence: CSASGQSYEQYF.

As regards this clone: Other DNA sequences of this sample code for an identical CDR3. The CDR3 DNA reads as TGTGCCAGTCGGAGGAACACTGAAGCTTTCTTT. Encoded protein: CASRRNTEAFF. The chain carries TRBV6-5 and TRBJ1-1; D remains unclear. CDR1 and CDR2 from the germline V gene are MNHEY and SVGAGI. V was shortened by 9 bases and J by 1 base, with 6 bases between the two germline ends. The CDR3 has 11 amino acids.

This sequence joins TRBV5-6 and TRBJ2-2; D is unclear. The CDR3 has 16 residues. V lost 0 bases and J lost 1, with 10 bases in between. Per germline, CDR1 SGHDT and CDR2 YYEEEE. The chain's CDR3 is CASSLVVGLNTGELFF. CDR3 sequence (DNA): TGTGCCAGCAGCTTGGTAGTGGGCTTGAACACCGGGGAGCTGTTTTTT.

The chain uses TRBV4-3 and TRBJ2-2; D is unclear. The germline V gene encodes CDR1 LGHNA and CDR2 YSLEER. This CDR3 is 15 amino acids long. V gave up 2 bases and J gave up 4 bases, with 11 bases separating them. In DNA, the CDR3 is TGCGCCAGCAGCCAAACACAGACCCGCACCGGGGAGCTGTTTTTT. Amino acids: CASSQTQTRTGELFF.

The chain couples TRBV4-2 to TRBJ2-1; 9 bases match TRBD1. The V gene's germline CDR1 is LGHNA and CDR2 YNFKEQ. The CDR3 is 15 residues long. V trimming: 1 base; J trimming: 9 bases; junction bases outside the gene matches: 7. As DNA, the CDR3 is TGTGCCAGCAGCCAAGGACGGACAGGGGTAAGTGAGCAGTTCTTC. Amino acids: CASSQGRTGVSEQFF.

This chain joins TRBV6-2 or TRBV6-3 and TRBJ2-5; 10 nucleotides align to TRBD1. V was clipped by 2 bases and J by 5 bases; unmatched bases: 14. The CDR3 is 18 residues long. The germline V gene encodes CDR1 MNHEY and CDR2 SVGEGT. The CDR3 spells CASSYGAGQGDTWETQYF. The CDR3 DNA reads TGTGCCAGCAGTTACGGGGCTGGACAGGGGGACACTTGGGAGACCCAGTACTTC.

This chain connects TRBV7-2 to TRBJ1-2; 7 nucleotides match TRBD1. V gave up 0 bases and J gave up 3 bases; unmatched junction bases: 10. CDR1 and CDR2 (germline): SGHTA, FQGNSA. This CDR3 region has 17 residues. The CDR3 here is CASSLAEGAPPDYGYTF. CDR3 DNA: TGTGCCAGCAGCTTAGCGGAGGGGGCGCCTCCGGACTATGGCTACACCTTC.

This chain links TRBV19 with TRBJ2-6; TRBD1 agrees at 10 bases. Per the germline V gene, CDR1 is LNHDA and CDR2 is SQIVND (reference sequence). The CDR3 totals 17 residues. V was pared by 5 bases and J by 2 bases, with 6 bases of the junction left unmatched. In DNA, the CDR3 is TGTGCCAGTAGTCTCCGAGGACAGGGGGCTGGGGCCAACGTCCTGACTTTC. It yields the protein CASSLRGQGAGANVLTF.

The chain couples TRBV19 to TRBJ1-2; 10 positions match TRBD1. After removal of 5 bases from V and 6 bases from J, the junction contained 3 bases not matched to a gene. This CDR3 comprises 13 residues. Germline V gene lookup returns CDR1 LNHDA and CDR2 SQIVND (reference sequence). CDR3 region: CASSFGTGDGYTF. Written as DNA, the CDR3 is TGTGCCAGTAGTTTCGGGACAGGGGATGGCTACACCTTC.

The chain uses TRBV7-2 and TRBJ2-7; tentative D call: TRBD2 (6 bases). CDR1 and CDR2 from the germline V gene are SGHTA and FQGNSA. The CDR3 loop spans 15 amino acids. Trimming cost V 5 bases and J 0 bases, with 14 bases left between them. CDR3 bases: TGTGCCAGCAGCGCCTACCGGGACTCCTCCTACGAGCAGTACTTC. This sequence encodes CASSAYRDSSYEQYF.

In nucleotides, the CDR3 is TGTGCCAGCAGTCCTTCCAGCGTTGGTCTAGCGTACCAAGAGACCCAGTACTTC. Encoded protein: CASSPSSVGLAYQETQYF. The chain is built from TRBV27 and TRBJ2-5; TRBD2 might be the D (6 bases). V lost 5 bases to trimming and J lost 0 bases, with 22 bases between them. The length of the CDR3 is 18 residues. CDR1 is MNHEY, CDR2 SMNVEV, per germline (reference sequence).

V usage is TRBV6-5 and J usage is TRBJ2-2, with 7 bases that match TRBD1. In germline, CDR1 is MNHEY, CDR2 SVGAGI. CDR3 size: 16 residues. V lost 4 bases to trimming and J lost 5 bases; unmatched junction nucleotides: 10. This CDR3 reads CASSSPTGLGTGELFF. The DNA for the CDR3 is TGTGCCAGCAGTTCACCGACAGGGTTGGGAACCGGGGAGCTGTTTTTT.

The V call is TRBV5-6, the J call TRBJ2-3; D gene unclear. The CDR3 is made up of 12 amino acids. The germline V gene has CDR1 SGHDT and CDR2 YYEEEE. Trimming stripped 1 base from V and 5 bases from J, with 5 bases between. This CDR3 is CASSLSIDTQYF. In nucleotides, the CDR3 is TGTGCCAGCAGCTTGTCCATAGATACGCAGTATTTT.

The CDR3 region is CASSQVNGAQETQYF. As DNA, the CDR3 is TGCGCCAGCAGCCAAGTGAACGGAGCCCAAGAGACCCAGTACTTC. This chain connects TRBV4-1 to TRBJ2-5, with unresolved D. Germline V gives CDR1 MGHRA, CDR2 YSYEKL. The CDR3 spans 15 residues. Trimming cost V 1 base and J 1 base, with 10 bases left between them.

CDR3 in DNA: TGTGCCAGCAGCTTAGGTCCTCCCCCGTACAATGAGCAGTTCTTC. Translation gives CASSLGPPPYNEQFF. The J gene is TRBJ2-1, the V gene TRBV7-9; D unclear. CDR3 length: 15 amino acids. Trimming left V 1 base short and J 4 bases short, with 11 bases between. CDR1 is SEHNR, CDR2 FQNEAQ, per germline (reference sequence).

V usage is TRBV5-4 and J usage is TRBJ2-3; D is undetermined. In germline, CDR1 is SGHNT, CDR2 YYREEE (reference sequence). V was cut by 0 bases and J by 6 bases, with 8 bases left in between. CDR3 size: 13 residues. In DNA, the CDR3 is TGTGCCAGCAGCTTGGGTATCGGGGATACGCAGTATTTT. Protein sequence: CASSLGIGDTQYF.

The chain links TRBV15 to TRBJ2-1, with 9 bases that match TRBD1. After removal of 1 base from V and 3 bases from J, the junction contained 1 base not matched to a gene. CDR1 and CDR2 from the germline V gene are LNHNV and YYDKDF (reference sequence). This CDR3 comprises 15 residues. CDR3 region: CATSRGQGVYNEQFF. DNA for the CDR3: TGTGCCACCAGCAGAGGACAGGGGGTCTACAATGAGCAGTTCTTC.

V gene TRBV7-6 combines with J gene TRBJ2-1, with D possibly being TRBD2 (6 bases). CDR1 is SGHVS, CDR2 FNYEAQ, per germline. The CDR3 spans 15 residues. V lost 1 base and J 1 base, leaving 8 bases between the germline ends. The DNA for the CDR3 is TGTGCCAGCAGCTTAGTGGGGAGGTCCTACAATGAGCAGTTCTTC. Protein product: CASSLVGRSYNEQFF.

The chain couples TRBV12-1 to TRBJ2-2; the table's D call, TRBD2, has no DNA check behind it. TRBV12-1 is a pseudogene segment. This CDR3 comprises 17 residues. The CDR3 region is CASRWTSGTKNTGELFF. CDR3 nucleotides: TGTGCCAGCAGGTGGACTAGCGGGACTAAGAACACCGGGGAGCTGTTTTTT.